This T cell receptor beta chain was sequenced during a study of cytomegalovirus exposure and HLA in healthy donors. The wider study: About 82 million unique TCRs from HLA-typed donors were held in an early release of data. The study's findings and limits: In a later analysis, DRB1 alleles had the most associated TCRs; HLA-C alleles the fewest. Overall, approximately 180 TCR beta chains were annotated as cytomegalovirus-associated. A prior analysis recorded that most TCR beta V segments were productive about 90% or about 30% of the time.

60 Vbeta and 13 Jbeta primers were used in PCR. Clones were sequenced by immunoSEQ multiplex PCR, and TCRdb holds only the in-frame ones, with some missing. Of around 150,000 clones detected, 79% appear once; the ten largest clones hold just under 6.5%. CDR1 is SGHRS, CDR2 YFSETQ, per germline. The ends were cut back, 0 bases at V and 2 bases at J, with 12 bases in the middle. The CDR3 runs 16 residues. Regarding this clone: Its cognate antigen is unknown.

Specimen: PBMCs. The chain uses TRBV5-1 and TRBJ1-5; perhaps TRBD1 as D (6 bases). The TCR was taken from a man in his fifties or sixties in good health and CMV-seropositive. CDR3 sequence: CASSLGTGLGNQPQHF. The CDR3 coding sequence is TGCGCCAGCAGCTTGGGTACAGGGTTGGGCAATCAGCCCCAGCATTTT. The variable domain in full, with the rest retrieved from reference TRBV5-1 and TRBJ1-5, is KAGVTQTPRYLIKTRGQQVTLSCSPISGHRSVSWYQQTPGQGLQFLFEYFSETQRNKGNFPGRFSGRQFSNSRSEMNVSTLELGDSALYLCASSLGTGLGNQPQHFGDGTRLSIL.